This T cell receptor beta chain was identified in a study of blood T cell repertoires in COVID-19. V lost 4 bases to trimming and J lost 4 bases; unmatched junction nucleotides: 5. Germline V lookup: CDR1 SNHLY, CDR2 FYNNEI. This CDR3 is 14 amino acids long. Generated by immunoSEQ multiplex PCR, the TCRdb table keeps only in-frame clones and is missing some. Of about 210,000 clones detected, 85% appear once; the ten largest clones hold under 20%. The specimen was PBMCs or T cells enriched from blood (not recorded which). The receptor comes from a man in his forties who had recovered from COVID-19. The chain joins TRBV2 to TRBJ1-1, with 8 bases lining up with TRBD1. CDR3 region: CASSGQGKATEAFF. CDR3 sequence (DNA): TGTGCCAGCAGTGGACAGGGGAAGGCCACTGAAGCTTTCTTT.